The present T cell receptor beta chain was sequenced within a study of blood T cell repertoires in COVID-19. Original analysis: Researchers report that nucleated cell counts were estimated from reference gene primer amplification. Sequencing used immunoSEQ multiplex PCR; TCRdb keeps in-frame clones, though not all of them. That table furnishes V, J and clone size, whereas the DNA furnished D and trimming. The sample contains hundreds of thousands of clones, around 87% of which appear only once. The CDR3 consists of 13 residues. V shed 5 bases and J shed 7 bases, with 11 bases lying between them. The germline gives CDR1 MDHEN, CDR2 SYDVKM. Adults between roughly 18 and 90 years of age took part from about two dozen US areas. Categorization into cohorts depended on clinical history that participants reported. Recovery meant two consecutive negative NP/OP PCR tests, professional clearance, or resolved symptoms.

The sample consisted of PBMCs or T cells enriched from blood (not recorded which). This receptor was identified in a man aged 25-45 years who had recovered from COVID-19. The chain links TRBV28 to TRBJ2-2; the D is unclear. Here the CDR3 DNA reads TGTGCCAGCAGTCTGCATGCAGTCGGGGAGCTGTTTTTT. Amino acids: CASSLHAVGELFF.